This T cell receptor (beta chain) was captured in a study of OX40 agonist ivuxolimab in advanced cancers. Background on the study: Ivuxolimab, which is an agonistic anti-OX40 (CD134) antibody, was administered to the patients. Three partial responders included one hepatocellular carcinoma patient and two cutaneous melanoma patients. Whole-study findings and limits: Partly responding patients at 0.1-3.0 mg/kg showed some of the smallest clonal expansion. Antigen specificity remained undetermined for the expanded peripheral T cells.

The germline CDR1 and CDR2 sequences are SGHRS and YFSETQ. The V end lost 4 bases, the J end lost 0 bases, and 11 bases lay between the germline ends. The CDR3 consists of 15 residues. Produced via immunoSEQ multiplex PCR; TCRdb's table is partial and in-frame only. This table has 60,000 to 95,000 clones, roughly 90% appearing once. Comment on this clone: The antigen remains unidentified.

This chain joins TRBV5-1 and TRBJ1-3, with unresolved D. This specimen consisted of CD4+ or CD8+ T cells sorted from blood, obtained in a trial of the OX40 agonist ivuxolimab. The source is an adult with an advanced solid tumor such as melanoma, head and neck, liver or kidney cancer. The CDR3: CASSTGLSSGNTIYF. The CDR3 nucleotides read TGCGCCAGCAGCACTGGCCTCAGCTCTGGAAACACCATATATTTT.